Here is one T cell receptor (beta chain) with its context. The source of the sample is a study of blood T cells in healthy people across ages. Study-wide background: The template switching approach captured approximately one barcoded beta molecule for every two T cells.

CDR3 length: 13 residues. Trimming stripped 3 bases from V and 2 bases from J, with 8 bases between. CDR1 and CDR2 (germline): ENHRY, SYGVKD. Alongside a J-beta primer mix, a sample-barcoded 5' primer served in a second PCR lasting about 6 to 12 cycles. Researchers report that a template-switch adaptor with 12 random nucleotides tagged each cDNA molecule. Using its own MiXCR run on the 5' RACE reads, TCRdb lists one record per CDR3 protein. The data hold around 1.7 million distinct CDR3 sequences, with under 30% observed a single time. Sample: blood. The sequence was obtained from a woman under 40 in good health. The chain joins TRBV10-3 to TRBJ2-7; tentative D call: TRBD1 (6 bases). In DNA form, the CDR3 reads TGTGCCATCAGTGAACAGGGCCCCTACGAGCAGTACTTC. Its protein product is CAISEQGPYEQYF.